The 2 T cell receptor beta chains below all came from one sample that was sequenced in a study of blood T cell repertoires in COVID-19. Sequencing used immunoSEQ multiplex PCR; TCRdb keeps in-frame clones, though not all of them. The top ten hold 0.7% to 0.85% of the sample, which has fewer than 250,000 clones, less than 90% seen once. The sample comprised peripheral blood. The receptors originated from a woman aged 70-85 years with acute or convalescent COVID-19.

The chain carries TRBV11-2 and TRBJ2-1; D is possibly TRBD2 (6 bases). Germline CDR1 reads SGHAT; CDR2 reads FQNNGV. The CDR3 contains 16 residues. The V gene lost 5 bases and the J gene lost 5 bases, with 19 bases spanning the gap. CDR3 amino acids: CASSLGLSSANNEQFF. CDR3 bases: TGTGCCAGCAGCCTGGGACTGTCCTCGGCCAACAATGAGCAGTTCTTC.

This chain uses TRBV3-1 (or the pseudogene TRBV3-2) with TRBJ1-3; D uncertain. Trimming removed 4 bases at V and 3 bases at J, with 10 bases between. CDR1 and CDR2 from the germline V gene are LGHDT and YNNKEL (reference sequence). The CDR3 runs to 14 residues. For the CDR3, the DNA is TGTGCCAGCAGCCTACAAACAAGTGGAAACACCATATATTTT. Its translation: CASSLQTSGNTIYF.